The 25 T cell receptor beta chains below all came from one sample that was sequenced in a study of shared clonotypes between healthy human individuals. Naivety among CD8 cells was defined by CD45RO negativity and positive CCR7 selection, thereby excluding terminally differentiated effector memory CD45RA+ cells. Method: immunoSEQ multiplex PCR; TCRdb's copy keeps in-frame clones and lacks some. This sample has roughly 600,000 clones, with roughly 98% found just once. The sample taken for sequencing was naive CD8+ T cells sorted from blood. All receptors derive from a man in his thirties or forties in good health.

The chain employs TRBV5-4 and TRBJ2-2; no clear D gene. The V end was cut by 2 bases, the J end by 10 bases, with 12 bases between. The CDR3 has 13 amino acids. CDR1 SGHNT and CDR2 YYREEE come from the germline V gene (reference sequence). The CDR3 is CASSFFLAKELFF. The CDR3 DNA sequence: TGTGCCAGCAGCTTCTTCCTCGCCAAGGAGCTGTTTTTT.

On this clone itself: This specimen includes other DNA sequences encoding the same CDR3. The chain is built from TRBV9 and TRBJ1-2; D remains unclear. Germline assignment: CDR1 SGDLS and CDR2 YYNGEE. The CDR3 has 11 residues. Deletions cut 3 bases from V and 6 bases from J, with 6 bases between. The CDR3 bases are TGTGCCAGCAGCGCCCGTGATGGCTACACCTTC. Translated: CASSARDGYTF.

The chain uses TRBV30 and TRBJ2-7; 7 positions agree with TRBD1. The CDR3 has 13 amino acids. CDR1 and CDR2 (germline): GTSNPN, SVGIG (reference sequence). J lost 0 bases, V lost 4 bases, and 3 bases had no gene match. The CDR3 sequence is CAWTRGTSYEQYF. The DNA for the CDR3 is TGTGCCTGGACCAGGGGGACCTCCTACGAGCAGTACTTC.

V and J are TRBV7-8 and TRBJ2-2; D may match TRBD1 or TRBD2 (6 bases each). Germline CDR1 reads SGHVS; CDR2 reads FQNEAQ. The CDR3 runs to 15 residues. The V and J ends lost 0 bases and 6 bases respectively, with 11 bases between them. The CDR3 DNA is TGTGCCAGCAGCTTAGCGTTCGGGGGCTCCGGGGAGCTGTTTTTT. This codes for CASSLAFGGSGELFF.

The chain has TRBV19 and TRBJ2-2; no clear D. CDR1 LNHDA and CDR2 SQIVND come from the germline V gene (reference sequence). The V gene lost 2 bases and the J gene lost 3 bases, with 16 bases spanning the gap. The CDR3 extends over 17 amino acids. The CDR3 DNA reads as TGTGCCAGTAGTATAAGCGTTGCGGCCAGTCACACCGGGGAGCTGTTTTTT. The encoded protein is CASSISVAASHTGELFF.

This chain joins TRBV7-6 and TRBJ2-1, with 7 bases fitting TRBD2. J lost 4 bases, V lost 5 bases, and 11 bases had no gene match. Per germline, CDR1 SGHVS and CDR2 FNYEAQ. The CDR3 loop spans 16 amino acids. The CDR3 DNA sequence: TGTGCCAGCAGCCCCGCGGGGGACTTTGCTTACAATGAGCAGTTCTTC. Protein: CASSPAGDFAYNEQFF.

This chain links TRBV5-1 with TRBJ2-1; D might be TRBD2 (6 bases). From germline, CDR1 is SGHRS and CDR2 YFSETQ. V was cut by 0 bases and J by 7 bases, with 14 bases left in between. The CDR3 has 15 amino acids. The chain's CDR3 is CASSLAVAGRNEQFF. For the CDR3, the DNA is TGCGCCAGCAGCTTGGCCGTCGCAGGGAGGAATGAGCAGTTCTTC.

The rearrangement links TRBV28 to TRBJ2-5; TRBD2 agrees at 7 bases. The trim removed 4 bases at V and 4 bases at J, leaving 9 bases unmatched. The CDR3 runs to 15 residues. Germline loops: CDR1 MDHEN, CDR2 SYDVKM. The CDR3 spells CASSSTSLSRETQYF. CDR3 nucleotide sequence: TGTGCCAGCAGTTCGACTAGCTTGTCCCGAGAGACCCAGTACTTC.

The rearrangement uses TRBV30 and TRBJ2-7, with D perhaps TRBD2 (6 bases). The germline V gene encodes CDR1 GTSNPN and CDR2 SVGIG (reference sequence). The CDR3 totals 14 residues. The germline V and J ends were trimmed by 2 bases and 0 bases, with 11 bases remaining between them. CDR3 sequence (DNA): TGTGCCTGGAGTCGGGGGATCGGCTCCTACGAGCAGTACTTC. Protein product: CAWSRGIGSYEQYF. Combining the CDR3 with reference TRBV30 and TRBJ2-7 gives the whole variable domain SQTIHQWPATLVQPVGSPLSLECTVEGTSNPNLYWYRQAAGRGLQLLFYSVGIGQISSEVPQNLSASRPQDRQFILSSKKLLLSDSGFYLCAWSRGIGSYEQYFGPGTRLTVT.

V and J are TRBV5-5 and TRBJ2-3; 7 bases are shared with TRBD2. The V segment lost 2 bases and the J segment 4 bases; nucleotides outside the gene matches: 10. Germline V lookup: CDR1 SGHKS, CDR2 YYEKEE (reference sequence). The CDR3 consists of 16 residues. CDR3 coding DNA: TGTGCCAGCAGCTTTGAGGGAAGGACTAGGTCAGATACGCAGTATTTT. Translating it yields CASSFEGRTRSDTQYF.

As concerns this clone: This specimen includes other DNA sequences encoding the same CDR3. CDR3 bases: TGTGCCAGCAGCTTAGTTCAGGGGAACACTGAAGCTTTCTTT. The encoded protein is CASSLVQGNTEAFF. The chain recombines TRBV7-9 with TRBJ1-1; the D gene is possibly TRBD1 (5 bases). Germline assignment: CDR1 SEHNR and CDR2 FQNEAQ (reference sequence). V dropped 1 base and J dropped 1 base, with 7 bases sitting between them. CDR3 length: 14 residues.

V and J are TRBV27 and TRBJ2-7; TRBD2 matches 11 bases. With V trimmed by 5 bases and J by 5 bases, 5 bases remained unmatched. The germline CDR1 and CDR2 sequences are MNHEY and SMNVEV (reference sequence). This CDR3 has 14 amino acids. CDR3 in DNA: TGTGCCAGCAGTCATACTAGCGGGAGTGACGAGCAGTACTTC. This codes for CASSHTSGSDEQYF.

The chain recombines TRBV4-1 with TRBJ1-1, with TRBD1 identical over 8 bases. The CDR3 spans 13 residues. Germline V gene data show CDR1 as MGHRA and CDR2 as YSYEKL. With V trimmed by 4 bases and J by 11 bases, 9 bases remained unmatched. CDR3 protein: CASSPLGQGRAFF. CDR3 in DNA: TGCGCCAGCAGCCCACTCGGACAGGGAAGGGCTTTCTTT.

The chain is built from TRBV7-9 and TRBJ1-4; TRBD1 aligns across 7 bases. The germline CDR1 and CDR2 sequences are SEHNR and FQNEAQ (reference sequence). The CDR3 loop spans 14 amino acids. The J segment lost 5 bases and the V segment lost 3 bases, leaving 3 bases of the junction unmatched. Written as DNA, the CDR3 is TGTGCCAGCAGCTTGGCAGGGGGAAATGAAAAACTGTTTTTT. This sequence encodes CASSLAGGNEKLFF.

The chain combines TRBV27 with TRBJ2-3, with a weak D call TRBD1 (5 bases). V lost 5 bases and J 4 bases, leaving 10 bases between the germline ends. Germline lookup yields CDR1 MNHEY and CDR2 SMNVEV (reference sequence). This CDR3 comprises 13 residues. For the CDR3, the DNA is TGTGCCAGCAGTGACCAGGGCCCAGATACGCAGTATTTT. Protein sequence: CASSDQGPDTQYF.

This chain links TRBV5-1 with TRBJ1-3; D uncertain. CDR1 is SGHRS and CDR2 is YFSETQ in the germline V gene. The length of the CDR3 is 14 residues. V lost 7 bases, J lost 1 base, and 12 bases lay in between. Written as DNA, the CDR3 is TGCGCCAGCTCCGAGGACCTATCTGGAAACACCATATATTTT. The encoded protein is CASSEDLSGNTIYF.

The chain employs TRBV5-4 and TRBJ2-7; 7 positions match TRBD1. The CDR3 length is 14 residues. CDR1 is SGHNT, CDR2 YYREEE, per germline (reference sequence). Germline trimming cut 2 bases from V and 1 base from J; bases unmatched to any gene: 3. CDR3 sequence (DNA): TGTGCCAGCAGCTTCGACAGGGCGTCCTACGAGCAGTACTTC. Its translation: CASSFDRASYEQYF.

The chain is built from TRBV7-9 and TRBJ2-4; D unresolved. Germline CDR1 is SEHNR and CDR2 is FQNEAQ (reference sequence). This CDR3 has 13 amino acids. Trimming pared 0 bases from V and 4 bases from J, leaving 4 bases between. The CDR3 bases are TGTGCCAGCAGCTTAGCCGATAAAAACATTCAGTACTTC. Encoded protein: CASSLADKNIQYF.

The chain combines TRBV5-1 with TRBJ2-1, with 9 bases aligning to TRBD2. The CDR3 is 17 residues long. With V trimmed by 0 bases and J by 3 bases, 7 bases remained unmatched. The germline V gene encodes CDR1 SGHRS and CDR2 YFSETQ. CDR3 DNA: TGCGCCAGCAGCTTGGCCGTTAGCGGGAGTTACTACAATGAGCAGTTCTTC. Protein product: CASSLAVSGSYYNEQFF.

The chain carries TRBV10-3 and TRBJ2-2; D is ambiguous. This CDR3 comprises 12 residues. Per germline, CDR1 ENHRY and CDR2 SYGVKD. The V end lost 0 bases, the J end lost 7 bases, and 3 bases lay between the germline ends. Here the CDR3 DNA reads TGTGCCATCAGTGAGTCGGTCGGGGAGCTGTTTTTT. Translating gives CAISESVGELFF.

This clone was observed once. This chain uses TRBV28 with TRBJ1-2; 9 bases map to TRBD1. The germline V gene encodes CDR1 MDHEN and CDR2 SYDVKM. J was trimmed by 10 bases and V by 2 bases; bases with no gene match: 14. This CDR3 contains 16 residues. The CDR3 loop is CASSLPNHAIQGAYTF. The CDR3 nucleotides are TGTGCCAGCAGTTTACCTAATCACGCTATACAGGGGGCCTACACCTTC.

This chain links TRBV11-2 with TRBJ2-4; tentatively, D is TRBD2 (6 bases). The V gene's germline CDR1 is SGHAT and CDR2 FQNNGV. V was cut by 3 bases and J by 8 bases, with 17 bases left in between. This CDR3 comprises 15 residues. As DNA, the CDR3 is TGTGCCAGCAGCTTTTCTCCGACCCCGGGGGACATTCAGTACTTC. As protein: CASSFSPTPGDIQYF. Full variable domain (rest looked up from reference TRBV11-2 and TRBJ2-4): EAGVAQSPRYKIIEKRQSVAFWCNPISGHATLYWYQQILGQGPKLLIQFQNNGVVDDSQLPKDRFSAERLKGVDSTLKIQPAKLEDSAVYLCASSFSPTPGDIQYFGAGTRLSVL.

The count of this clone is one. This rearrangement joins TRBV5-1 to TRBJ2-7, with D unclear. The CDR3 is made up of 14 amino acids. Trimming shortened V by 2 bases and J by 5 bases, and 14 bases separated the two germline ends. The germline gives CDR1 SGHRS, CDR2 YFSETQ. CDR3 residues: CASSFGYVVDEQYF. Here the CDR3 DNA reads TGCGCCAGCAGCTTCGGGTATGTCGTCGACGAGCAGTACTTC.

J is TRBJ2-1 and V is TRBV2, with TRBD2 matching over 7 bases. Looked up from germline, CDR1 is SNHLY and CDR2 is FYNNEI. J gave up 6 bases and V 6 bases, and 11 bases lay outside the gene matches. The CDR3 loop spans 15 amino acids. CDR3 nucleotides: TGTGCCAGCAGGTTTAGTAGTGGGGGGGGCAATGAGCAGTTCTTC. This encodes CASRFSSGGGNEQFF.

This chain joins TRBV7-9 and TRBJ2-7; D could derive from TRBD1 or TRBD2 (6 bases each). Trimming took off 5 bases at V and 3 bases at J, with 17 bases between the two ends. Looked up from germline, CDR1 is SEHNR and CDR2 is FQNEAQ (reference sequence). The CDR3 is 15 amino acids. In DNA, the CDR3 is TGTGCCAGCAGCACAAATATCGGGGGCCGCTACGAGCAGTACTTC. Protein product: CASSTNIGGRYEQYF. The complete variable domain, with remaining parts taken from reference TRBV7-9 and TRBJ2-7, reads DTGVSQNPRHKITKRGQNVTFRCDPISEHNRLYWYRQTLGQGPEFLTYFQNEAQLEKSRLLSDRFSAERPKGSFSTLEIQRTEQGDSAMYLCASSTNIGGRYEQYFGPGTRLTVT.